This T cell receptor delta chain was obtained from a study of gamma-delta T cells after stem cell transplantation. TCRdb re-analyzed the RT-PCR reads via CATT. The sample lists about 3,000 delta-chain clones, 2.5% to 3% occurring once. The CDR3 has 15 residues. The V and J ends lost 6 bases and 0 bases, in that order; junction bases with no gene match: 9. Per the germline V gene, CDR1 is GEAIGNYY and CDR2 is EKD. In this sample, this clone turned up a few times. TCRdb's protein, taken from a much larger clone, differs from this DNA's translation at residue 5, likely owing to a read error; the protein displayed comes from the DNA.

The sequencing sample was made of gamma-delta T cells. This TCR was recovered from a human donor. It is not recorded whose cells these are; they may come from a transplant donor. The V call is TRDV2, the J call TRDJ1, with 7 positions matching TRDD3. This CDR3 is CACFSLGGYTDKLIF. The CDR3 DNA is TGTGCCTGTTTCTCTCTGGGGGGCTACACCGATAAACTCATCTTT.